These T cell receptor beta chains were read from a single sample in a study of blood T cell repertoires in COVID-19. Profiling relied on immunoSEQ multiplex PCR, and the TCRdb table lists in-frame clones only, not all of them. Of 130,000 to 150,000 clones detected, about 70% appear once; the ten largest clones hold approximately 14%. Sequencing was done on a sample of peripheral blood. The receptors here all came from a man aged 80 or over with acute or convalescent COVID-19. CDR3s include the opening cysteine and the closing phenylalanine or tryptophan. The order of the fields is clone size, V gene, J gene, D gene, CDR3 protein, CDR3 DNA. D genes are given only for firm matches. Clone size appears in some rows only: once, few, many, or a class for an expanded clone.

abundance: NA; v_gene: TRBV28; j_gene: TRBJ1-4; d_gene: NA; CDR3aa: CASSPGVWEKLFF; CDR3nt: TGTGCCAGCAGTCCAGGGGTTTGGGAAAAACTGTTTTTT
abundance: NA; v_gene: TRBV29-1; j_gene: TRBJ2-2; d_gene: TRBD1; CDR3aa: CSAPGQGNTGELFF; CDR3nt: TGCAGCGCTCCGGGACAGGGGAACACCGGGGAGCTGTTTTTT
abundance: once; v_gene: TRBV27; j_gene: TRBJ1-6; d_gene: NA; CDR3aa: CASSTGNSWPPLHF; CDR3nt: TGTGCCAGCAGTACGGGGAACTCCTGGCCACCCCTCCACTTT
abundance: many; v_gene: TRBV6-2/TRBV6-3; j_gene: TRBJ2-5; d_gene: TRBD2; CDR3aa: CASSGTSGGAETQYF; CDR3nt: TGTGCCAGCAGCGGGACTAGCGGGGGGGCCGAGACCCAGTACTTC
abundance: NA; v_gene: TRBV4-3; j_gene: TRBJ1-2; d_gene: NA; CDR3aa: CASSQGSRVDGYTF; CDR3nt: TGCGCCAGCAGCCAAGGGTCCAGGGTGGACGGCTACACCTTC
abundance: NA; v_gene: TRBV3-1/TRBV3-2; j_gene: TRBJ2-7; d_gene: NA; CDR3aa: CASSPTRGHEQYF; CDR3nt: TGTGCCAGCAGCCCCACCAGGGGCCACGAGCAGTACTTC
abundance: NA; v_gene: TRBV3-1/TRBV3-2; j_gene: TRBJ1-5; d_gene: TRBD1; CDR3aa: CASSQTPAGTGNQPQHF; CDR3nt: TGTGCCAGCAGCCAAACCCCCGCCGGGACAGGTAATCAGCCCCAGCATTTT
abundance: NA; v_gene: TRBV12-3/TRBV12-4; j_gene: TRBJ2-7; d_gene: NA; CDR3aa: CASSLGRANEQYF; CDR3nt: TGTGCCAGCAGTTTGGGCAGGGCGAACGAGCAGTACTTC
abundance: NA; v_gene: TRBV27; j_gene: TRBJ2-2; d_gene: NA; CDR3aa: CASQKGRGFGTGELFF; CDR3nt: TGTGCCAGCCAAAAGGGTAGGGGGTTTGGCACCGGGGAGCTGTTTTTT
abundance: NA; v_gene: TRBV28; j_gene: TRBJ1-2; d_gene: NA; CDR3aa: CASSSLTVFGGYTF; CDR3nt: TGTGCCAGCAGTTCCCTGACAGTGTTCGGTGGCTACACCTTC
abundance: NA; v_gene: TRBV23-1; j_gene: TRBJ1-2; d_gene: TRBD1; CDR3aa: CASGILCDRGRGYTF; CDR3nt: TGCGCCAGCGGAATACTTTGTGACAGGGGGCGAGGCTACACCTTC
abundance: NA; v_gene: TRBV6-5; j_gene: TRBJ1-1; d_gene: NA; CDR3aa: CASSLRLRDTEAFF; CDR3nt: TGTGCCAGCAGTTTGCGGCTTCGGGACACTGAAGCTTTCTTT
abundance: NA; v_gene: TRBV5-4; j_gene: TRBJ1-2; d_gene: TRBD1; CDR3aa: CASSWGQGAEGYTF; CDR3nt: TGTGCCAGCAGCTGGGGGCAGGGGGCGGAAGGCTACACCTTC
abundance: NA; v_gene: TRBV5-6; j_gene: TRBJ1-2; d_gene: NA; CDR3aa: CASSLGDYGGYTF; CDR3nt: TGTGCCAGCAGCTTGGGAGACTATGGAGGCTACACCTTC
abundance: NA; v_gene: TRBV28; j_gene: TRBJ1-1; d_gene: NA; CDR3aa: CASSPRGYTEAFF; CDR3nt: TGTGCCAGCAGTCCCCGGGGGTACACTGAAGCTTTCTTT
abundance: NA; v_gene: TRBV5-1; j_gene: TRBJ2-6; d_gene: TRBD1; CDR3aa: CASSLQGRSGANVLTF; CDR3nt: TGCGCCAGCAGCTTACAGGGGCGGTCTGGGGCCAACGTCCTGACTTTC
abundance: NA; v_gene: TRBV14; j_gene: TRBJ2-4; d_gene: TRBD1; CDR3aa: CASSQVMSVEGQGTLNIQYF; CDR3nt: TGTGCCAGCAGCCAAGTAATGTCTGTTGAGGGACAGGGGACACTAAACATTCAGTACTTC
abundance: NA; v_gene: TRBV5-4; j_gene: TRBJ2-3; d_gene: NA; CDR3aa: CASSHQNRADTQYF; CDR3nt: TGTGCCAGCAGCCATCAGAACAGGGCAGATACGCAGTATTTT
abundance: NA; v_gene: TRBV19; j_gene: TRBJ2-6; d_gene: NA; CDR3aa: CASSTPGSGANVLTF; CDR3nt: TGTGCCAGTAGTACCCCAGGCTCTGGGGCCAACGTCCTGACTTTC
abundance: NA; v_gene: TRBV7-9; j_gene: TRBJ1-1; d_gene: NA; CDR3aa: CASSFGGGSTEAFF; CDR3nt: TGTGCCAGCAGCTTCGGGGGCGGGAGCACTGAAGCTTTCTTT
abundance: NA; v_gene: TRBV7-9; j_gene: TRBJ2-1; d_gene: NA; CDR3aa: CASSSGFFSTDEQFF; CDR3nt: TGTGCCAGCAGCTCCGGGTTCTTCTCGACGGATGAGCAGTTCTTC
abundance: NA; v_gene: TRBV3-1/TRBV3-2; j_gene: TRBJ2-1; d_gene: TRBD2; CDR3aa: CASSRHEAGEGRIF; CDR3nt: TGTGCCAGCAGCCGACATGAGGCCGGGGAGGGGAGGATCTTC
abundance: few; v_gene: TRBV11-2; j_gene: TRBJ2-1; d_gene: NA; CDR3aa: CASSLDPSRRGKQFF; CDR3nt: TGTGCCAGCAGCTTAGACCCCTCACGCCGCGGGAAGCAGTTCTTC
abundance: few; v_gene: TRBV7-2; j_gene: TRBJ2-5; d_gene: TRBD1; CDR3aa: CASSFDRVQETQYF; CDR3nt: TGTGCCAGCAGCTTCGACAGGGTTCAAGAGACCCAGTACTTC
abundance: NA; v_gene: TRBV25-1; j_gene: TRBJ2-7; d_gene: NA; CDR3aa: CASSDQGGKGSHEQYF; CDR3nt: TGTGCCAGCAGTGATCAGGGGGGAAAGGGTAGTCACGAGCAGTACTTC
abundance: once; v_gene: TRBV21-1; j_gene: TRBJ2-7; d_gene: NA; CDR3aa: CASSKGGPKHAYEQYF; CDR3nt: TGTGCCAGCAGCAAAGGGGGCCCAAAGCATGCCTACGAGCAGTACTTC
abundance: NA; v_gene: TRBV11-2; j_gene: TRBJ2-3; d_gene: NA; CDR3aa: CASSSVPGLVDTQYF; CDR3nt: TGTGCCAGCAGCTCTGTACCGGGATTAGTGGATACGCAGTATTTT
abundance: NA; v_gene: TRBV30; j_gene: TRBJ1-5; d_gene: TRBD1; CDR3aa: CAWSTTGTGDRNQPQHF; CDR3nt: TGTGCCTGGAGTACAACCGGGACAGGGGATCGCAATCAGCCCCAGCATTTT
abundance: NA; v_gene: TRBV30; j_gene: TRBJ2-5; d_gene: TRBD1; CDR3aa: CAWKPGQGARETQYF; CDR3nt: TGTGCCTGGAAACCGGGACAGGGGGCGCGAGAGACCCAGTACTTC
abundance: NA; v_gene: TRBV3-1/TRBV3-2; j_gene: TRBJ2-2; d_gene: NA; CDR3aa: CATLSGTLNTGELFF; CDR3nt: TGTGCCACTCTATCCGGGACACTGAACACCGGGGAGCTGTTTTTT
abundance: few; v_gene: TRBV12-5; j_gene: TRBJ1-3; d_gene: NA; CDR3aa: CASGLLSANSGNTIYF; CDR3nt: TGTGCTAGTGGTTTGTTGAGTGCCAACTCTGGAAACACCATATATTTT
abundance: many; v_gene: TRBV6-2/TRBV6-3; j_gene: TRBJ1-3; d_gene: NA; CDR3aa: CASRSGGNSGNTIYF; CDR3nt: TGTGCCAGCCGTTCCGGGGGAAACTCTGGAAACACCATATATTTT
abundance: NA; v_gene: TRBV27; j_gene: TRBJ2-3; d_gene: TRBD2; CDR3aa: CASNPFSGGTDTQYF; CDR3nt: TGTGCCAGCAACCCGTTTAGCGGGGGCACAGATACGCAGTATTTT
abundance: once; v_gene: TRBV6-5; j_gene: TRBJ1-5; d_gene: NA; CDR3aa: CASSYGGGDQPQHF; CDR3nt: TGTGCCAGCAGTTACGGGGGGGGTGATCAGCCCCAGCATTTT
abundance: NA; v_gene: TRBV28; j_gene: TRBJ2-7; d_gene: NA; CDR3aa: CASRRQADYEQYF; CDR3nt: TGTGCCAGCCGTAGACAAGCTGACTACGAGCAGTACTTC
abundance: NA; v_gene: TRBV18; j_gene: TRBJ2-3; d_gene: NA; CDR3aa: CASSPDRHDSTDTQYF; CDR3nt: TGTGCCAGCTCACCAGACAGACATGATAGCACAGATACGCAGTATTTT
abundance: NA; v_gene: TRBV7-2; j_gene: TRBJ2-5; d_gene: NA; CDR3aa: CASSWWGLQETQYF; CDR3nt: TGTGCCAGCAGCTGGTGGGGGCTGCAAGAGACCCAGTACTTC
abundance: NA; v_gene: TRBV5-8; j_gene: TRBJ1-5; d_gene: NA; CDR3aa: CASSLEGGGGQPQHF; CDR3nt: TGTGCCAGCAGCTTGGAGGGAGGCGGAGGTCAGCCCCAGCATTTT
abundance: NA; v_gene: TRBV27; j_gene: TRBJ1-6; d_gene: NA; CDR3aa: CASTQKSSGSQDSPLHF; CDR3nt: TGTGCCAGCACCCAAAAATCCTCAGGGTCCCAGGATTCACCCCTCCACTTT
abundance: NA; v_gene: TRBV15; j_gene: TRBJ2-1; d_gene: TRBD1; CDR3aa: CATSTRLDRVNEQFF; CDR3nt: TGTGCCACCAGCACAAGATTGGACAGGGTCAATGAGCAGTTCTTC
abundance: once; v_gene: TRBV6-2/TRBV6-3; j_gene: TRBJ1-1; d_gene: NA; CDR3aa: CASSTASRGTEAFF; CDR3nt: TGTGCCAGCAGCACAGCCTCCCGGGGCACTGAAGCTTTCTTT
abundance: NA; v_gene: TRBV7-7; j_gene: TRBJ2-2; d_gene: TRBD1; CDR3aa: CASSQTGFGELFF; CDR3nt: TGTGCTAGCAGCCAGACAGGGTTCGGGGAGCTGTTTTTT
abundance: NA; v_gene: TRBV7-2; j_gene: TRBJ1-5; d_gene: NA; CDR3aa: CASSPPGGAWQPQHF; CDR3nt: TGTGCCAGCAGCCCCCCGGGAGGGGCGTGGCAGCCCCAGCATTTT
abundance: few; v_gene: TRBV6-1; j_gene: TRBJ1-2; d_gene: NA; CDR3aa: CASSEDWGLNYGYTF; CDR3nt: TGTGCCAGCAGTGAAGATTGGGGGCTTAACTATGGCTACACCTTC
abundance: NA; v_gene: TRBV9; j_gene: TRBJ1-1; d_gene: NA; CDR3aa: CASSGRQWDTEAFF; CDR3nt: TGTGCCAGCAGCGGACGACAGTGGGACACTGAAGCTTTCTTT
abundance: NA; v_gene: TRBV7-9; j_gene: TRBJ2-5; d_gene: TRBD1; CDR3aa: CASSPQGAGETQYF; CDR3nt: TGTGCCAGCAGCCCCCAGGGGGCCGGGGAGACCCAGTACTTC
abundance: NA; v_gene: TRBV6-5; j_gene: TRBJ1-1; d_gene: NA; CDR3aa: CAINPGANTEAFF; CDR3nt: TGTGCCATCAATCCAGGGGCGAACACTGAAGCTTTCTTT
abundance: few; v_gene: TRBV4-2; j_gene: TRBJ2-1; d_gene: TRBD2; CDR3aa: CASSQGGRALAGNNEQFF; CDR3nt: TGTGCCAGCAGCCAAGGGGGGAGGGCCCTAGCGGGGAACAATGAGCAGTTCTTC